Each of the 14 T cell receptor beta chains below was sequenced from the same sample in a study of shared clonotypes between healthy human individuals. Assay: immunoSEQ multiplex PCR; the TCRdb copy retains only in-frame clones and omits some. The repertoire consists of around 2,000,000 clones, with roughly 91% occurring once and the leading ten covering more than 1.5%. Naivety among CD8 cells was defined by CD45RO negativity and positive CCR7 selection, thereby excluding terminally differentiated effector memory CD45RA+ cells. Sequenced input: naive CD8+ T cells from PBMCs. These receptors came from a man between 18 and 35 years old in good health. Some clones in this sample may be carry-over from other donors' samples.

Points on this clone: Other DNA sequences in the sample encode the same CDR3. The chain recombines TRBV4-1 with TRBJ2-1; D perhaps matches TRBD2 (5 bases). CDR1 and CDR2 (germline): MGHRA, YSYEKL. V was cut by 0 bases and J by 4 bases, with 10 bases left in between. The CDR3 is 15 amino acids. The CDR3 DNA is TGCGCCAGCAGCCAAGAGTCCGGGGTTTACAATGAGCAGTTCTTC. This translates into CASSQESGVYNEQFF.

J is TRBJ2-2 and V is TRBV7-2; 7 nucleotides align to TRBD2. Germline V lookup: CDR1 SGHTA, CDR2 FQGNSA. This CDR3 is 13 amino acids long. The J segment lost 4 bases and the V segment lost 8 bases, leaving 4 bases of the junction unmatched. CDR3 loop: CASRDYRTGELFF. The CDR3 nucleotides are TGTGCCAGCCGGGACTACCGCACCGGGGAGCTGTTTTTT.

The gene calls are TRBV15 and TRBJ2-3, with 9 bases lining up with TRBD2. CDR1 LNHNV and CDR2 YYDKDF come from the germline V gene (reference sequence). The ends lost 0 bases at V and 2 bases at J; junction bases unmatched: 6. The CDR3 is 17 amino acids. The CDR3 reads CATSRDLTSGYTDTQYF. In DNA, the CDR3 is TGTGCCACCAGCAGAGATTTAACTAGCGGGTACACAGATACGCAGTATTTT.

Comment on this clone: The sample holds other DNA sequences that translate to the same CDR3. This chain joins TRBV9 and TRBJ2-7, with TRBD1 matching 8 bases. The CDR3 is 14 amino acids. The V segment lost 6 bases and the J segment 1 base; nucleotides outside the gene matches: 6. CDR1 and CDR2 (germline): SGDLS, YYNGEE. This CDR3 is CASTPGTGSYEQYF. In DNA, the CDR3 is TGTGCCAGCACCCCCGGGACAGGATCCTACGAGCAGTACTTC.

The V gene is TRBV11-2, the J gene TRBJ2-7; D may be TRBD1 (7 bases). Germline lookup yields CDR1 SGHAT and CDR2 FQNNGV. V lost 5 bases, J lost 5 bases, and 19 bases lay in between. The CDR3 extends over 15 amino acids. The CDR3, as DNA: TGTGCCAGCAGCCGCAGTACAGGGGCGGGGAACGAGCAGTACTTC. Protein sequence: CASSRSTGAGNEQYF.

The genes are TRBV27 and TRBJ2-1; possibly TRBD2 for D (5 bases). Deletions cut 3 bases from V and 5 bases from J, with 8 bases between. CDR1 is MNHEY, CDR2 SMNVEV, per germline (reference sequence). The length of the CDR3 is 13 residues. The chain's CDR3 is CASSFSRDNEQFF. The CDR3 nucleotides read TGTGCCAGCAGTTTTTCGAGGGACAATGAGCAGTTCTTC.

CDR3 in DNA: TGTGCCAGCAGCCCGGGAGGGACTCCTCCCTACGAGCAGTACTTC. This sequence encodes CASSPGGTPPYEQYF. The rearrangement joins TRBV28 to TRBJ2-7, with 8 positions matching TRBD2. The V gene's germline CDR1 is MDHEN and CDR2 SYDVKM. This CDR3 region has 15 residues. Germline trimming cut 6 bases from V and 2 bases from J; bases unmatched to any gene: 9.

The V and J genes are TRBV19 and TRBJ1-2, with a possible D match to TRBD1 (5 bases). The CDR3 sequence is 13 residues long. Germline loops: CDR1 LNHDA, CDR2 SQIVND (reference sequence). V lost 8 bases and J lost 0, with 10 bases in between. For the CDR3, the DNA is TGTGCCAGTGAGGGGTTAGCTAACTATGGCTACACCTTC. Its translation: CASEGLANYGYTF.

The genes are TRBV25-1 and TRBJ1-3, with a tentative D call TRBD1 (5 bases). Trimming removed 4 bases at V and 0 bases at J, with 10 bases between. CDR1 is MGHDK and CDR2 is SYGVNS in the germline V gene. The CDR3 spans 15 residues. The CDR3, as DNA: TGTGCCAGCAGTGTGGGGGAGTTCTCTGGAAACACCATATATTTT. It translates to CASSVGEFSGNTIYF.

A remark on this clone: Other DNA sequences in the sample encode the same CDR3. V usage is TRBV27 and J usage is TRBJ2-4; the D gene is possibly TRBD2 (6 bases). Trimming shortened V by 8 bases and J by 4 bases, and 12 bases separated the two germline ends. Germline values: CDR1 MNHEY, CDR2 SMNVEV (reference sequence). The CDR3 is 13 amino acids. CDR3 bases: TGTGCCAGCTCCCTGGGGGGTAAAAACATTCAGTACTTC. It yields the protein CASSLGGKNIQYF.

Details on this clone: Distinct nucleotide sequences in the sample also encode this CDR3. The chain uses TRBV7-9 and TRBJ2-7, with D unclear. Trimming shortened V by 0 bases and J by 4 bases, and 4 bases separated the two germline ends. CDR1 and CDR2 from the germline V gene are SEHNR and FQNEAQ (reference sequence). This CDR3 region has 12 residues. The CDR3 nucleotides read TGTGCCAGCAGCTTAGCTAATTACGAGCAGTACTTC. Translated: CASSLANYEQYF.

V is TRBV6-5 and J is TRBJ2-1, with D possibly matching TRBD2 (5 bases). The germline CDR1 and CDR2 sequences are MNHEY and SVGAGI. The germline V and J ends were trimmed by 0 bases and 7 bases, with 13 bases remaining between them. There are 15 residues in the CDR3. For the CDR3, the DNA is TGTGCCAGCAGTTACTCCGGACTCCCTGGGAATGAGCAGTTCTTC. It is translated as CASSYSGLPGNEQFF.

The chain couples TRBV28 to TRBJ2-5; either TRBD1 or TRBD2 may supply D (5 bases each). The CDR3 consists of 14 residues. V lost 3 bases, J lost 2 bases, and 10 bases lay in between. CDR1 is MDHEN and CDR2 is SYDVKM in the germline V gene. DNA of the CDR3: TGTGCCAGCAGTTTCACAGGACTTCAAGAGACCCAGTACTTC. The encoded protein is CASSFTGLQETQYF.

Comments on this clone: The same CDR3 arises from other DNA sequences in this sample as well. J is TRBJ2-1 and V is TRBV9; D remains unclear. There are 14 residues in the CDR3. V shed 3 bases and J shed 0 bases, with 7 bases lying between them. From germline, CDR1 is SGDLS and CDR2 YYNGEE. The CDR3 DNA reads TGTGCCAGCAGCGACAGACTCTCCTACAATGAGCAGTTCTTC. Protein product: CASSDRLSYNEQFF. The full variable domain, its missing parts supplied by reference TRBV9 and TRBJ2-1, is DSGVTQTPKHLITATGQRVTLRCSPRSGDLSVYWYQQSLDQGLQFLIQYYNGEERAKGNILERFSAQQFPDLHSELNLSSLELGDSALYFCASSDRLSYNEQFFGPGTRLTVL.